This T cell receptor beta chain was obtained from a study of blood T cell repertoires in COVID-19. Study details: Samples taken during acute and convalescent COVID-19 were collected in the United States, Italy and Spain.

Sequenced by immunoSEQ multiplex PCR; TCRdb stores in-frame clones only, minus some. The table includes 140,000 or so clones, 80% to 85% detected once. With V trimmed by 4 bases and J by 6 bases, 6 bases remained unmatched. In germline, CDR1 is MDHEN, CDR2 SYDVKM. The CDR3 consists of 14 residues. The sequencing input was peripheral blood. The sequence came from a human donor in a cohort sampled during active COVID-19. The chain couples TRBV28 to TRBJ2-1, with 7 bases aligning to TRBD2. The CDR3 coding sequence is TGTGCCAGCAGTTACGGGAGGAGGGTCAATGAGCAGTTCTTC. It encodes CASSYGRRVNEQFF.